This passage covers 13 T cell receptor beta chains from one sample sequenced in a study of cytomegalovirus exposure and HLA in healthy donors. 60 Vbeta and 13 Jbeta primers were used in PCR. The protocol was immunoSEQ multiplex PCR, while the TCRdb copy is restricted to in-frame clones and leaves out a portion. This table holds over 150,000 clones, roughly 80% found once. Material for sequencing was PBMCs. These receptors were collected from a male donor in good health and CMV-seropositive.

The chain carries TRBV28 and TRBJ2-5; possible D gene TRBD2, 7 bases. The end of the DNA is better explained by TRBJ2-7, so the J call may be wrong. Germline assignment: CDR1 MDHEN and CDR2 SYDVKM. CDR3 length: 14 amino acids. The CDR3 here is CASSWGGGGDEQYF. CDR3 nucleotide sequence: TGTGCCAGCAGTTGGGGGGGCGGGGGAGACGAGCAGTACTTC.

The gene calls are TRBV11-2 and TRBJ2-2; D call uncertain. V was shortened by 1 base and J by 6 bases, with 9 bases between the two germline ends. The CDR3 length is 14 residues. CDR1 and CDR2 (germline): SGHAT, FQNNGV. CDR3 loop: CASSLVSSAGELFF. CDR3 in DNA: TGTGCCAGCAGCTTAGTTTCGAGCGCCGGGGAGCTGTTTTTT.

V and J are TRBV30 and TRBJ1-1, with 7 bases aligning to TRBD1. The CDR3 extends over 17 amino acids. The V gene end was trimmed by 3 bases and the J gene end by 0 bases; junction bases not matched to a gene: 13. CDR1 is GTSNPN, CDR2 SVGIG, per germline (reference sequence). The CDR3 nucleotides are TGTGCCTGGAGACCGGGACAGATCGTATTTATGAACACTGAAGCTTTCTTT. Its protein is CAWRPGQIVFMNTEAFF.

CDR3 protein: CASSLGGLNSPLHF. CDR3 nucleotides: TGTGCCAGCAGTTTGGGGGGACTGAATTCACCCCTCCACTTT. J is TRBJ1-6 and V is TRBV28; D might be TRBD1 (5 bases). Trimming left V 3 bases short and J 7 bases short, with 10 bases between. This CDR3 is built from 14 residues. Looked up from germline, CDR1 is MDHEN and CDR2 is SYDVKM. Supplemented by reference TRBV28 and TRBJ1-6, the full variable domain reads DVKVTQSSRYLVKRTGEKVFLECVQDMDHENMFWYRQDPGLGLRLIYFSYDVKMKEKGDIPEGYSVSREKKERFSLILESASTNQTSMYLCASSLGGLNSPLHFGNGTRLTVT.

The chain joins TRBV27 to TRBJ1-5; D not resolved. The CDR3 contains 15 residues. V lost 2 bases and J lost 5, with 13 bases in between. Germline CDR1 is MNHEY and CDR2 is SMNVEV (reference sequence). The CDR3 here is CASSLVPDPHQPQHF. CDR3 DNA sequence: TGTGCCAGCAGTTTAGTCCCAGATCCGCATCAGCCCCAGCATTTT.

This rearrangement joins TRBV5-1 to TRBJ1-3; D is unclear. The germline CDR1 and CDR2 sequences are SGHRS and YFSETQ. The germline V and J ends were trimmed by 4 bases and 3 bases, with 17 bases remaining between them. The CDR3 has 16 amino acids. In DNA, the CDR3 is TGCGCCAGCAGCGCTAGCACATCCTCTGGTGGAAACACCATATATTTT. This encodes CASSASTSSGGNTIYF. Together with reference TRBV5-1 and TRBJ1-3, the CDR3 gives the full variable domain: KAGVTQTPRYLIKTRGQQVTLSCSPISGHRSVSWYQQTPGQGLQFLFEYFSETQRNKGNFPGRFSGRQFSNSRSEMNVSTLELGDSALYLCASSASTSSGGNTIYFGEGSWLTVV.

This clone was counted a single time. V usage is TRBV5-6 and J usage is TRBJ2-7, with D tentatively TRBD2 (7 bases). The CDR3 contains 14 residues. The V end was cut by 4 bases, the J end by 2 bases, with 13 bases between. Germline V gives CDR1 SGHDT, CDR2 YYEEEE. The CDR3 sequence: CASSREGGAYEQYF. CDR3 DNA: TGTGCCAGCAGCAGGGAGGGGGGAGCCTACGAGCAGTACTTC. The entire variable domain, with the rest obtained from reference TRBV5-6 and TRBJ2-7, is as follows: DAGVTQSPTHLIKTRGQQVTLRCSPKSGHDTVSWYQQALGQGPQFIFQYYEEEERQRGNFPDRFSGHQFPNYSSELNVNALLLGDSALYLCASSREGGAYEQYFGPGTRLTVT.

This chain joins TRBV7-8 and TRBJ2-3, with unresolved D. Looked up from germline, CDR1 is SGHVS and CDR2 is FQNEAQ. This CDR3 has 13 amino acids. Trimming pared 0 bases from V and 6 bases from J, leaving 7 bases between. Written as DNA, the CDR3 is TGTGCCAGCAGCTTAGCTCCTCTGGATACGCAGTATTTT. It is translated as CASSLAPLDTQYF.

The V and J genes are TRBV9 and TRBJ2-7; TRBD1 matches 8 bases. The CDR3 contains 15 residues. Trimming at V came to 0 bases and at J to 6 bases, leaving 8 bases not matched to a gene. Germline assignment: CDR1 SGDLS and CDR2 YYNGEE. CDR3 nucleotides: TGTGCCAGCAGCGTAGGTTTGACAGGGGCGCGCGAGCAGTACTTC. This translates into CASSVGLTGAREQYF.

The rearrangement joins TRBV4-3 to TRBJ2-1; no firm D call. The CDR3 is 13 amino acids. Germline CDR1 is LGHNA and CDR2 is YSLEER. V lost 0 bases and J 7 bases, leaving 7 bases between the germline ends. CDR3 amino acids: CASSQDLVNEQFF. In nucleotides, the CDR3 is TGCGCCAGCAGCCAAGATCTCGTGAATGAGCAGTTCTTC.

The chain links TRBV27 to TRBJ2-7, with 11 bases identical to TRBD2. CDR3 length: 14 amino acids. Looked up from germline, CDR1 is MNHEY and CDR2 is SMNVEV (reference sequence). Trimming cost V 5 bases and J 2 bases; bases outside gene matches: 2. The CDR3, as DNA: TGTGCCAGCAGTATAGCGGGAGGGCCCTACGAGCAGTACTTC. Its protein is CASSIAGGPYEQYF.

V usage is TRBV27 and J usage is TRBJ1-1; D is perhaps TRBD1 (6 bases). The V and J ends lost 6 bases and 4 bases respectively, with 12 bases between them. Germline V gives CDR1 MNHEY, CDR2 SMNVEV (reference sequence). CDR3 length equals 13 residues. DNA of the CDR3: TGTGCCAGCAGCTTCAGGGGCCCCACTGAAGCTTTCTTT. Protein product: CASSFRGPTEAFF.

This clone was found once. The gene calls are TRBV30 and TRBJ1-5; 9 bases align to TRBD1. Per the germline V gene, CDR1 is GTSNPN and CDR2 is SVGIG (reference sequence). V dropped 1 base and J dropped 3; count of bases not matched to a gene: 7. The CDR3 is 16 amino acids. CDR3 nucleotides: TGTGCCTGGAGTGGTTACAGGGGGCAGGTCAATCAGCCCCAGCATTTT. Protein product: CAWSGYRGQVNQPQHF.